Below, 31 T cell receptor beta chains from the same sample are listed, as sequenced in a study of blood T cell repertoires in COVID-19 (TCRdb year 2020). Preparation of the library involved the immunoSEQ multiplex PCR assay. Sourced from immuneACCESS, this table was stored by TCRdb with only in-frame sequences that have V and J called. A share of the clones is absent; for the studies checked, an unresolved V gene accounts for under half, and the remainder has no known explanation. Here the sample has about 200,000 clones; 86% occur a single time. 5.6% of the sample belongs to the ten largest clones. The sample taken for sequencing was PBMCs or T cells enriched from blood (not recorded which). These receptors all stem from a man aged 40-50 years with acute COVID-19.

This clone was found a few times. In DNA form, the CDR3 reads TGTGCCAGCAGCTTAGGAACCTATCCCTCCAACTATGGCTACACCTTC. Its protein is CASSLGTYPSNYGYTF. This chain uses TRBV7-2 with TRBJ1-2; D is ambiguous. The CDR3 has 16 residues. Germline CDR1 and CDR2: SGHTA and FQGNSA. V was shortened by 1 base and J by 2 bases, with 14 bases between the two germline ends.

V is TRBV11-2 and J is TRBJ2-6; weak D call: TRBD1 (5 bases). The CDR3 covers 16 residues. V was clipped by 5 bases and J by 2 bases, with 13 bases between them. The germline gives CDR1 SGHAT, CDR2 FQNNGV. The CDR3 here is CASSMTAPAGANVLTF. The CDR3 nucleotides are TGTGCCAGCAGCATGACAGCCCCAGCTGGGGCCAACGTCCTGACTTTC.

The chain uses TRBV4-2 and TRBJ1-4; 9 nucleotides align to TRBD1. The germline gives CDR1 LGHNA, CDR2 YNFKEQ. The CDR3 has 16 amino acids. Trimming took 0 bases from V and 8 from J; bases not matched to a gene: 7. The CDR3 coding sequence is TGTGCCAGCAGCCAAGATGTCGGGACAGGGTGGGAAAAACTGTTTTTT. Translated, it gives CASSQDVGTGWEKLFF.

This clone was recorded once. V gene TRBV7-6 combines with J gene TRBJ2-2; TRBD1 agrees at 8 bases. This CDR3 is built from 16 residues. The germline CDR1 and CDR2 sequences are SGHVS and FNYEAQ. J lost 4 bases, V lost 5 bases, and 9 bases had no gene match. CDR3 sequence: CASSLDRGGGTGELFF. The CDR3 coding sequence is TGTGCCAGCAGCCTCGACAGGGGAGGCGGCACCGGGGAGCTGTTTTTT.

The rearrangement uses TRBV6-2 or TRBV6-3 and TRBJ2-1, with 11 bases lining up with TRBD2. Trimming took 4 bases from V and 5 from J; bases not matched to a gene: 16. The CDR3 is made up of 19 amino acids. The germline V gene encodes CDR1 MNHEY and CDR2 SVGEGT. CDR3 loop: CASSSLTSGIPIKDNEQFF. The CDR3, as DNA: TGTGCCAGCAGTTCCTTGACTAGCGGGATTCCAATAAAAGACAATGAGCAGTTCTTC.

V is TRBV2 and J is TRBJ1-1; TRBD1 matches 9 bases. The germline gives CDR1 SNHLY, CDR2 FYNNEI. CDR3 length: 14 residues. V lost 6 bases, J lost 4 bases, and 6 bases stayed unmatched. CDR3 in amino acids: CASRAGTGFTEAFF. CDR3 DNA sequence: TGTGCCAGCAGAGCTGGGACAGGGTTCACTGAAGCTTTCTTT.

The V and J genes are TRBV25-1 and TRBJ2-3, with D tentatively TRBD1 (6 bases). CDR3 length: 13 amino acids. The ends were cut back, 3 bases at V and 14 bases at J, with 18 bases in the middle. Germline values: CDR1 MGHDK, CDR2 SYGVNS. DNA for the CDR3: TGTGCCAGCAGTGAGATCGGACAGCCCAACCCGTATTTT. It specifies CASSEIGQPNPYF.

The V and J genes are TRBV5-1 and TRBJ1-5; 7 bases match TRBD1. Trimming removed 4 bases from V and 7 bases from J; junction bases left unmatched: 8. In germline, CDR1 is SGHRS, CDR2 YFSETQ. The CDR3 consists of 14 residues. Here the CDR3 reads CASSPGTVRQPQHF. The CDR3 DNA reads TGCGCCAGCAGCCCCGGGACAGTACGACAGCCCCAGCATTTT.

The gene calls are TRBV7-9 and TRBJ1-1; D is undetermined. The CDR3 sequence is 13 residues long. Germline CDR1 reads SEHNR; CDR2 reads FQNEAQ (reference sequence). V was cut by 4 bases and J by 5 bases, with 11 bases left in between. The CDR3 sequence: CASSSQRVTEAFF. The DNA for the CDR3 is TGTGCCAGCAGCTCCCAGAGGGTAACTGAAGCTTTCTTT.

This chain links TRBV5-1 with TRBJ2-1, with D perhaps TRBD1 (5 bases). This CDR3 has 14 residues. Trimming took 0 bases from V and 4 from J, leaving 8 bases between them. CDR1 is SGHRS, CDR2 YFSETQ, per germline. The CDR3 DNA reads TGCGCCAGCAGCTTGGGACAGCCATACAATGAGCAGTTCTTC. The encoded protein is CASSLGQPYNEQFF.

This chain uses TRBV29-1 with TRBJ2-5; TRBD2 matches at 7 bases. Germline CDR1 is SQVTM and CDR2 is ANQGSEA. Germline trimming cut 4 bases from V and 5 bases from J; bases unmatched to any gene: 1. The CDR3 runs 11 residues. Written as DNA, the CDR3 is TGCAGCGTTGGGGAGGGGGAGACCCAGTACTTC. Its protein is CSVGEGETQYF.

The chain uses TRBV19 and TRBJ1-2; D may be TRBD1 (5 bases). The CDR3 runs to 15 residues. Trimming pared 6 bases from V and 6 bases from J, leaving 20 bases between. CDR1 and CDR2 (germline): LNHDA, SQIVND (reference sequence). The CDR3 DNA sequence: TGTGCCAGTAGCTTCCTTTCTGGAGGGGAAGATGGCTACACCTTC. Translated: CASSFLSGGEDGYTF. The whole variable domain, remainder taken from reference TRBV19 and TRBJ1-2, is DGGITQSPKYLFRKEGQNVTLSCEQNLNHDAMYWYRQDPGQGLRLIYYSQIVNDFQKGDIAEGYSVSREKKESFPLTVTSAQKNPTAFYLCASSFLSGGEDGYTFGSGTRLTVV.

This clone showed up just once. The CDR3 nucleotides read TGTGCCAGCAGCCTCGATTCACAGGGGCCTTCGACCCTCCACTTT. This sequence encodes CASSLDSQGPSTLHF. The V call is TRBV9, the J call TRBJ1-6; TRBD1 matches at 7 bases. CDR1 SGDLS and CDR2 YYNGEE come from the germline V gene. V gave up 4 bases and J gave up 14 bases; unmatched junction bases: 15. The CDR3 is 15 residues long.

The chain carries TRBV28 and TRBJ2-7, with no clear D. The CDR3 runs to 14 residues. CDR1 and CDR2 from the germline V gene are MDHEN and SYDVKM. The V end lost 6 bases, the J end lost 1 base, and 13 bases lay between the germline ends. CDR3: CASSLSAGSYEQYF. In DNA, the CDR3 is TGTGCCAGCAGCCTATCCGCCGGGTCCTACGAGCAGTACTTC.

The gene calls are TRBV7-2 and TRBJ2-1; 7 nucleotides align to TRBD2. Germline V gene sequence: CDR1 SGHTA, CDR2 FQGNSA. The CDR3 totals 17 residues. V dropped 5 bases and J dropped 6; count of bases not matched to a gene: 16. The chain's CDR3 is CASSRGGLGLAANEQFF. The DNA of the CDR3 is TGTGCCAGCAGCCGCGGAGGCCTCGGGCTAGCGGCCAATGAGCAGTTCTTC. The complete variable domain, with remaining parts taken from reference TRBV7-2 and TRBJ2-1, reads GAGVSQSPSNKVTEKGKDVELRCDPISGHTALYWYRQSLGQGLEFLIYFQGNSAPDKSGLPSDRFSAERTGGSVSTLTIQRTQQEDSAVYLCASSRGGLGLAANEQFFGPGTRLTVL.

This chain uses TRBV6-2 or TRBV6-3 with TRBJ2-7, with TRBD1 matching 9 bases. V lost 5 bases, J lost 3 bases, and 5 bases stayed unmatched. This CDR3 has 14 residues. CDR1 and CDR2 from the germline V gene are MNHEY and SVGEGT. The DNA for the CDR3 is TGTGCCAGCAGTATGACAGGGGGAGGCTACGAGCAGTACTTC. This gives the protein CASSMTGGGYEQYF.

The count of this clone is one. The chain couples TRBV27 to TRBJ1-4; D unclear. Germline CDR1 is MNHEY and CDR2 is SMNVEV (reference sequence). The CDR3 extends over 15 amino acids. Trimming cost V 7 bases and J 0 bases, with 12 bases left between them. The CDR3 sequence is CASKLRETTNEKLFF. CDR3 nucleotides: TGTGCCAGCAAACTCCGGGAGACAACTAATGAAAAACTGTTTTTT.

The chain joins TRBV6-1 to TRBJ1-5; 8 nucleotides match TRBD1. Germline V lookup: CDR1 MNHNS, CDR2 SASEGT. This CDR3 region has 16 residues. The ends lost 2 bases at V and 10 bases at J; junction bases unmatched: 13. CDR3 in amino acids: CASSEIGWDRIVPQHF. The CDR3 nucleotides are TGTGCCAGCAGTGAAATTGGGTGGGACAGGATCGTTCCCCAGCATTTT.

The chain has TRBV5-6 and TRBJ2-7; 12 nucleotides line up with TRBD2. The ends lost 4 bases at V and 0 bases at J; junction bases unmatched: 2. The germline V gene encodes CDR1 SGHDT and CDR2 YYEEEE. This CDR3 comprises 15 residues. CDR3 region: CASSGTSGPSYEQYF. For the CDR3, the DNA is TGTGCCAGCAGCGGGACTAGCGGGCCCTCCTACGAGCAGTACTTC.

This rearrangement joins TRBV9 to TRBJ2-1; TRBD2 agrees at 12 bases. V gave up 3 bases and J gave up 5 bases; unmatched junction bases: 9. Germline loops: CDR1 SGDLS, CDR2 YYNGEE. The CDR3 is 17 residues long. This chain's CDR3 is CASSASTSGSGDNEQFF. The DNA of the CDR3 is TGTGCCAGCAGCGCATCGACTAGCGGGAGTGGTGACAATGAGCAGTTCTTC.

This clone occurred a few times. The chain carries TRBV7-2 and TRBJ2-3; TRBD2 is a possible D gene (5 bases). Trimming pared 1 base from V and 5 bases from J, leaving 16 bases between. CDR1 and CDR2 (germline): SGHTA, FQGNSA. There are 16 residues in the CDR3. CDR3 region: CASSLDISGIGDTQYF. The CDR3 nucleotides read TGTGCCAGCAGCTTAGATATTTCGGGAATTGGAGATACGCAGTATTTT.

This sequence joins TRBV6-1 and TRBJ2-1, with 7 bases that match TRBD1. The germline V gene encodes CDR1 MNHNS and CDR2 SASEGT. The trim removed 3 bases at V and 7 bases at J, leaving 6 bases unmatched. The CDR3 loop spans 14 amino acids. The CDR3 spells CASSEPTGWNEQFF. The CDR3 DNA reads as TGTGCCAGCAGTGAGCCGACAGGGTGGAATGAGCAGTTCTTC.

The CDR3 loop reads CASGTSGSHNEQFF. In nucleotides, the CDR3 is TGTGCCAGCGGTACTAGCGGGTCCCACAATGAGCAGTTCTTC. V gene TRBV5-6 combines with J gene TRBJ2-1; 9 nucleotides align to TRBD2. Germline CDR1 is SGHDT and CDR2 is YYEEEE. The CDR3 loop spans 14 amino acids. Trimming removed 7 bases from V and 5 bases from J; junction bases left unmatched: 7.

J is TRBJ2-7 and V is TRBV29-1, with D possibly matching TRBD2 (7 bases). In germline, CDR1 is SQVTM, CDR2 ANQGSEA. There are 14 residues in the CDR3. V was trimmed by 5 bases and J by 0 bases, leaving 14 bases between them. CDR3 nucleotide sequence: TGCAGCGTTAGGGGGGGGTTAAGCTCCTACGAGCAGTACTTC. Translating gives CSVRGGLSSYEQYF.

This sequence joins TRBV11-3 and TRBJ2-5, with TRBD2 matching 7 bases. The CDR3 contains 19 residues. CDR1 SGHNT and CDR2 YENEEA come from the germline V gene. V lost 5 bases, J lost 7 bases, and 25 bases stayed unmatched. Here the CDR3 DNA reads TGTGCCAGCAGCCAAAAAGCACGTCTAGCGGCCAACCTAAGGGGGACCCAGTACTTC. This translates into CASSQKARLAANLRGTQYF.

The rearrangement joins TRBV4-2 to TRBJ2-3; possible D gene TRBD2, 6 bases. The length of the CDR3 is 16 residues. Trimming stripped 0 bases from V and 0 bases from J, with 10 bases between. CDR1 LGHNA and CDR2 YNFKEQ come from the germline V gene. This CDR3 reads CASSQEGLTSTDTQYF. The CDR3 DNA follows: TGTGCCAGCAGCCAAGAGGGACTTACTAGCACAGATACGCAGTATTTT.

The chain recombines TRBV19 with TRBJ1-5; D uncertain. The CDR3 covers 15 residues. Germline values: CDR1 LNHDA, CDR2 SQIVND (reference sequence). V was cut by 1 base and J by 6 bases, with 13 bases left in between. The CDR3 DNA is TGTGCCAGTAGTATAGTTCGGCAGGTCGGTCAGCCCCAGCATTTT. It encodes CASSIVRQVGQPQHF.

V gene TRBV28 combines with J gene TRBJ2-1; TRBD2 matches 12 bases. Germline-derived CDR1 and CDR2 are MDHEN and SYDVKM. With 4 bases clipped from V and 10 bases from J, the junction kept 5 bases outside the gene matches. The CDR3 is made up of 14 amino acids. This chain's CDR3 is CASSSPSGRDEQFF. CDR3 DNA sequence: TGTGCCAGCAGTTCCCCTAGCGGGAGGGACGAGCAGTTCTTC.

V gene TRBV5-1 combines with J gene TRBJ2-1; TRBD2 agrees at 9 bases. Germline V lookup: CDR1 SGHRS, CDR2 YFSETQ. Losses at the gene ends were 1 base for V and 8 bases for J; bases not matched to a gene: 7. CDR3 size: 15 residues. In DNA form, the CDR3 reads TGCGCCAGCAGCTTGACAGCGGGAGGTGGCCATGAGCAGTTCTTC. Residues: CASSLTAGGGHEQFF.

The rearrangement uses TRBV6-1 and TRBJ2-7; no firm D call. Germline V lookup: CDR1 MNHNS, CDR2 SASEGT. V was clipped by 2 bases and J by 5 bases, with 19 bases between them. The CDR3 sequence is 16 residues long. The CDR3 nucleotides read TGTGCCAGCAGTGAATCCGGTGTCAGGCCCCCGGACGAGCAGTACTTC. This sequence encodes CASSESGVRPPDEQYF.

The V call is TRBV4-1, the J call TRBJ2-7; TRBD1 might be the D (5 bases). The CDR3 runs 13 residues. In germline, CDR1 is MGHRA, CDR2 YSYEKL. Trimming took off 4 bases at V and 2 bases at J, with 9 bases between the two ends. CDR3 sequence reads: CASSLSGPYEQYF. DNA for the CDR3: TGCGCCAGCAGCCTTTCAGGGCCCTACGAGCAGTACTTC.